The entry below describes one TCR beta chain. No antigen is known for it. No base-level quality is on record; no much larger clone is a single base apart. The CDR3, from cysteine to phenylalanine, totals 14 residues. Of the read, only the CDR3 DNA is kept; its 42 bases are in frame from base 1. CDR1 and CDR2 (SGHDN, FVKESK) derive from the germline V gene. V has 6 bases trimmed and J has 4 bases trimmed; junction bases matching no gene number 7. This entry belongs to a study of blood T cell repertoires in COVID-19 (TCRdb year 2020). Regarding the complete study: Collaborator samples came from the United States, Italy and Spain and covered acute and convalescent phases of COVID-19. The prospective study material was composed of cDNA or gDNA derived from T cells, B-cell-depleted T cells, or PBMCs. Deeply sampled blood TCRbeta repertoires from subjects exposed to, actively infected with, or recovered from COVID-19 were included in the dataset. A freely available public database, intended as a resource for researchers studying the immune response to SARS-CoV-2, is where the repertoires were released. The samples were drawn from the first 160 participants of the ongoing ImmuneRACE study and from more than 1,000 subjects provided by 6 global collaborators. The sample metadata nearly always contained a de-identified subject ID, COVID-19 status, age in years and sex. HLA class I and class II types, where available, came from metadata supplied by the sample provider rather than from assay-based typing. What the study reported, not specific to this receptor: How much clinical and demographic metadata was included differed by source and by participant, and the metadata was provided uncurated.

Collaborating institutions collected whole blood in K2EDTA tubes following their own protocols. For TCRbeta analysis, collaborators shipped samples in one of three forms: frozen whole blood, isolated PBMCs, or DNA extracted from either of those sample types. TCRbeta CDR3 regions were amplified from genomic DNA using the immunoSEQ Assay, a bias-controlled multiplex PCR. From the authors' description of their analysis: Nucleated cell counts per sample were estimated from amplification of reference gene primers within the assay. Sequence reads were collapsed and filtered to measure the absolute abundance of every unique TCRbeta CDR3 rearrangement. For each sample, productive Simpson clonality was calculated by taking the square root of Simpson's diversity index across productive rearrangements. As stored in TCRdb, this immuneACCESS dataset retains in-frame rearrangements with V and J assigned. A fraction of the clones does not appear; measured against another copy, unresolved V genes explain less than half of the discrepancy, and the remainder lacks a known reason. D and trimming were read from the DNA, whereas the V and J calls and clone size are those reported in that table. Counted in this sample were about 190,000 clones; less than 85% of them appeared once. Jointly, the top ten make up 12% of the sample.

This TCR was recovered from a woman aged 45-60 years with acute or convalescent COVID-19. The V and J segments used are TRBV14 and TRBJ2-7, with 9 bases matching TRBD2. Sequencing used peripheral blood. The CDR3 amino acid sequence is: CASRLSGSGYEQYF. The sequence in DNA is TGTGCCAGCAGACTTAGCGGGAGTGGATACGAGCAGTACTTC.